What follows are 23 T cell receptor beta chains derived from one specimen sequenced in a study of blood T cells in healthy people across ages. Through a sample-barcoded 5' primer and a J-beta primer mix, a second PCR was run for about 6 to 12 cycles. TCRdb re-analysed the 5' RACE reads in MiXCR, keeping a single row per CDR3 protein. Of roughly 680,000 distinct CDR3 sequences listed, over 40% are singletons. The sequenced sample was blood. The receptors shown here come from a woman of 80 years or more in good health.

This clonotype appeared many times. J is TRBJ2-1 and V is TRBV5-5; TRBD1 or TRBD2 may be the D gene (6 bases each). The germline V gene encodes CDR1 SGHKS and CDR2 YYEKEE (reference sequence). The CDR3 covers 16 residues. V was clipped by 1 base and J by 5 bases, with 16 bases between them. In DNA form, the CDR3 reads TGTGCCAGCAGCTTGACCCTAGGGGGAGGCAACAATGAGCAGTTCTTC. Translated: CASSLTLGGGNNEQFF.

In this sample, this clonotype turned up a few times. This rearrangement joins TRBV4-1 to TRBJ2-7, with D perhaps matching TRBD2 (5 bases). Near its end, the DNA agrees better with TRBJ2-5, so the J call may be wrong. Germline V gives CDR1 MGHRA, CDR2 YSYEKL. The CDR3 is made up of 16 amino acids. The CDR3 DNA follows: TGCGCCAGCAGCCAAGCTGGAGGTCAGAGCACGGAGACCCAGTACTTC. Its translation is CASSQAGGQSTETQYF.

In regard to this clonotype: A much more abundant neighbour one base away suggests this may be a read error. The chain uses TRBV9 and TRBJ2-7; D is uncertain. The CDR3 length is 19 residues. From germline, CDR1 is SGDLS and CDR2 YYNGEE. Trimming left V 0 bases short and J 5 bases short, with 27 bases between. The CDR3 spells CASSVVEGSGTRLRDEQYF. The CDR3 DNA reads as TGTGCCAGCAGCGTAGTCGAAGGTTCGGGTACGAGGCTTCGGGACGAGCAGTACTTC.

A word on this clonotype: A much larger clone lies a single base off, so this may be a read error. The chain recombines TRBV10-3 with TRBJ2-3, with 7 bases matching TRBD2. Germline V gene data show CDR1 as ENHRY and CDR2 as SYGVKD. This CDR3 is built from 15 residues. After removal of 4 bases from V and 1 base from J, the junction contained 5 bases not matched to a gene. The CDR3 sequence is CAISAGLAGTDTQYF. The CDR3 DNA is TGTGCCATCAGTGCGGGTCTAGCGGGCACAGATACGCAGTATTTT.

Points on this clonotype: The junction departs from the called germline gene at one end, perhaps through a read error. The chain employs TRBV6-1 and TRBJ2-6; 7 bases match TRBD1. This CDR3 is 15 amino acids long. The germline V gene has CDR1 MNHNS and CDR2 SASEGT. CDR3 region: CAGSESGTAANVLTF. The CDR3 region has the DNA TGTGCCGGCAGTGAATCGGGGACAGCGGCCAACGTCCTGACTTTC.

The J gene is TRBJ1-2, the V gene TRBV7-6, with TRBD1 identical over 7 bases. The CDR3 runs to 16 residues. The germline gives CDR1 SGHVS, CDR2 FNYEAQ. Unmatched junction bases numbered 15, after V lost 5 bases and J lost 6 bases. CDR3 amino acids: CASSQTSRAGGHGYTF. The DNA of the CDR3 is TGTGCCAGCAGCCAAACCTCGAGAGCAGGGGGGCATGGCTACACCTTC.

This clonotype was detected ten times or more. The genes are TRBV7-2 and TRBJ2-1; D may be TRBD2 (6 bases). Trimming removed 1 base at V and 0 bases at J, with 13 bases between. Germline V gene lookup returns CDR1 SGHTA and CDR2 FQGNSA. CDR3 length: 17 residues. The CDR3 DNA reads TGTGCCAGCAGCTTAGGATTCCACGGGGGCTCCTACAATGAGCAGTTCTTC. Protein sequence: CASSLGFHGGSYNEQFF.

The genes are TRBV27 and TRBJ2-5, with 16 positions matching TRBD2. The J call is uncertain, as TRBJ2-7 better fits the DNA end. Germline V CDR1 and CDR2: MNHEY, SMNVEV (reference sequence). This CDR3 has 16 residues. The CDR3 DNA is TGTGCCAGCACTTCTGGGACTAGCGGGAGGGCCCACGAGCAGTACTTC. Translation gives CASTSGTSGRAHEQYF.

The chain joins TRBV2 to TRBJ1-2; no definite D call. The CDR3 totals 15 residues. Germline assignment: CDR1 SNHLY and CDR2 FYNNEI. Trimming shortened V by 0 bases and J by 5 bases, and 13 bases separated the two germline ends. This chain's CDR3 is CASSEAGYILYGYTF. As DNA, the CDR3 is TGTGCCAGCAGTGAAGCGGGGTACATCCTGTATGGCTACACCTTC.

This clonotype has more than one count but fewer than ten. A much more abundant neighbour one base away suggests this may be a read error. The chain has TRBV12-3 or TRBV12-4 and TRBJ2-5; perhaps TRBD1 as D (8 bases). Trimming cost V 1 base and J 11 bases, with 20 bases left between them. This CDR3 comprises 15 residues. The CDR3 loop reads CASSLVGRDRHEQYF. CDR3 nucleotides: TGTGCCAGCAGTTTAGTGGGGAGGGACAGGCATGAGCAGTACTTC.

This clonotype was detected ten times or more. This chain connects TRBV5-1 to TRBJ2-5; 7 bases fit TRBD2. Per germline, CDR1 SGHRS and CDR2 YFSETQ. The ends lost 2 bases at V and 5 bases at J; junction bases unmatched: 6. This CDR3 is built from 14 residues. CDR3 in amino acids: CASSLWGAGETQYF. CDR3 coding DNA: TGCGCCAGCAGCTTATGGGGAGCGGGGGAGACCCAGTACTTC.

The rearrangement joins TRBV27 to TRBJ2-3, with TRBD1 matching over 8 bases. The CDR3 runs 14 residues. CDR1 is MNHEY, CDR2 SMNVEV, per germline (reference sequence). J was trimmed by 2 bases and V by 7 bases; bases with no gene match: 5. The CDR3 nucleotides read TGTGCCAGCACCGACAGGGGTTTCACAGATACGCAGTATTTT. Protein: CASTDRGFTDTQYF.

V gene TRBV4-2 combines with J gene TRBJ2-4; 8 bases are shared with TRBD2. The J call is doubtful: the DNA matches TRBJ2-5 better. The CDR3 loop spans 15 amino acids. From germline, CDR1 is LGHNA and CDR2 YNFKEQ. The CDR3 sequence is CASSPVAGTQETQYF. For the CDR3, the DNA is TGTGCCAGCAGCCCGGTAGCGGGGACCCAAGAGACCCAGTACTTC.

This clonotype was counted many times. The V gene is TRBV5-1, the J gene TRBJ2-7, with D tentatively TRBD1 (5 bases). Germline V gene data show CDR1 as SGHRS and CDR2 as YFSETQ. The V end was cut by 2 bases, the J end by 5 bases, with 11 bases between. The CDR3 loop spans 13 amino acids. CDR3: CASSFQGSHEQYF. CDR3 coding DNA: TGCGCCAGCAGCTTTCAGGGTTCTCACGAGCAGTACTTC.

The J gene is TRBJ2-2, the V gene TRBV20-1, with unresolved D. Germline V gene sequence: CDR1 DFQATT, CDR2 SNEGSKA (reference sequence). This CDR3 is built from 12 residues. V shed 1 base and J shed 6 bases, with 6 bases lying between them. In DNA form, the CDR3 reads TGCAGTGCTAGAGGTCCCGCCGGGGAGCTGTTTTTT. Its translation: CSARGPAGELFF.

The chain has TRBV12-3 or TRBV12-4 and TRBJ2-7; 8 positions match TRBD2. Trimming cost V 7 bases and J 3 bases; bases outside gene matches: 8. This CDR3 comprises 14 residues. CDR3 nucleotide sequence: TGTGCCAGCACCTTAGCGGGAACACGCTACGAGCAGTACTTC. Amino acid sequence: CASTLAGTRYEQYF.

This clonotype was counted a few times. V usage is TRBV29-1 and J usage is TRBJ2-5, with a tentative D call TRBD2 (5 bases). Gene TRBJ2-7 matches the end of the DNA better, so the J call may be wrong. CDR1 SQVTM and CDR2 ANQGSEA come from the germline V gene. The CDR3 runs to 12 residues. CDR3 nucleotide sequence: TGCAGCGTGAAACCGGGGACCTACGAGCAGTACTTC. Its translation is CSVKPGTYEQYF.

Details on this clonotype: Germline and junction disagree at one end, which may indicate a read error. This rearrangement joins TRBV4-3 to TRBJ2-5, with D perhaps assigned TRBD1 or TRBD2 (6 bases each). The DNA end is a closer match to TRBJ2-7, so the J assignment may be wrong. The CDR3 covers 14 residues. Germline CDR1 LGHNA, CDR2 YSLEER. In DNA form, the CDR3 reads TGCGTCAGCAGCCCGCGGGACAATGTCTACGAGCAGTACTTC. It encodes CVSSPRDNVYEQYF.

To note about this clonotype: This may be a read error: a much more frequent sequence differs by one nucleotide. The chain links TRBV20-1 to TRBJ2-7; 9 bases fit TRBD2. V was pared by 8 bases and J by 0 bases, with 5 bases of the junction left unmatched. This CDR3 is built from 13 residues. Germline assignment: CDR1 DFQATT and CDR2 SNEGSKA (reference sequence). CDR3 nucleotides: TGCAGTTCCCATAGCGGGAGCTCCTACGAGCAGTACTTC. Its translation: CSSHSGSSYEQYF.

The chain uses TRBV12-3 or TRBV12-4 and TRBJ2-3, with D perhaps TRBD1 (6 bases). The CDR3 sequence is 15 residues long. Trimming removed 5 bases at V and 4 bases at J, with 16 bases between. In nucleotides, the CDR3 is TGTGCCAGCAGTCCGCCCGGACAGCCCCCAGATACGCAGTATTTT. It encodes CASSPPGQPPDTQYF.

Ten or more counts support this clonotype. The genes are TRBV12-3 or TRBV12-4 and TRBJ1-1, with TRBD1 matching over 7 bases. The trim removed 6 bases at V and 3 bases at J, leaving 7 bases unmatched. CDR3 length: 14 amino acids. The CDR3 DNA reads as TGTGCCAGCAGCTTCAGGGGGAGGGACACTGAAGCTTTCTTT. Protein: CASSFRGRDTEAFF.

This clonotype was found many times. CDR3 nucleotide sequence: TGTGCCAGCAGCTTCAGACCTAGCTCCTACAATGAGCAGTTCTTC. Protein: CASSFRPSSYNEQFF. The chain combines TRBV7-2 with TRBJ2-1; D ambiguous. CDR3 size: 15 residues. Germline CDR1 SGHTA, CDR2 FQGNSA. V was cut by 3 bases and J by 0 bases, with 9 bases left in between. Complete variable domain (other parts from reference TRBV7-2 and TRBJ2-1): GAGVSQSPSNKVTEKGKDVELRCDPISGHTALYWYRQSLGQGLEFLIYFQGNSAPDKSGLPSDRFSAERTGGSVSTLTIQRTQQEDSAVYLCASSFRPSSYNEQFFGPGTRLTVL.

This clonotype appeared many times. The chain links TRBV29-1 to TRBJ1-4; 7 nucleotides align to TRBD1. This CDR3 is 15 amino acids long. V trimming: 4 bases; J trimming: 3 bases; junction bases outside the gene matches: 8. CDR1 and CDR2 (germline): SQVTM, ANQGSEA. The CDR3 loop is CSVARTGVPNEKLFF. Written as DNA, the CDR3 is TGCAGCGTTGCTAGAACAGGGGTTCCTAATGAAAAACTGTTTTTT. The complete variable domain, with remaining parts taken from reference TRBV29-1 and TRBJ1-4, reads SAVISQKPSRDICQRGTSLTIQCQVDSQVTMMFWYRQQPGQSLTLIATANQGSEATYESGFVIDKFPISRPNLTFSTLTVSNMSPEDSSIYLCSVARTGVPNEKLFFGSGTQLSVL.